This T cell receptor (beta chain) was identified during a study of technical replicates of blood from a handful of donors. CDR3 size: 16 residues. Germline lookup yields CDR1 SEHNR and CDR2 FQNEAQ (reference sequence). V was trimmed by 6 bases and J by 7 bases, leaving 25 bases between them. Profiling relied on immunoSEQ multiplex PCR, and the TCRdb table lists in-frame clones only, not all of them. The repertoire holds tens of thousands of clones, with around nine tenths as singletons. The TCR originated in a human donor in good health. Source material: T cells isolated from PBMCs. The chain links TRBV7-9 to TRBJ2-7, with a weak D call TRBD1 (6 bases). CDR3 nucleotide sequence: TGTGCCAGCAGTCCACCCAGGGGAAGCGCACCCTTGGAGCAGTACTTC. This gives the protein CASSPPRGSAPLEQYF. Looking up the rest from reference TRBV7-9 and TRBJ2-7 gives the full variable domain: DTGVSQNPRHKITKRGQNVTFRCDPISEHNRLYWYRQTLGQGPEFLTYFQNEAQLEKSRLLSDRFSAERPKGSFSTLEIQRTEQGDSAMYLCASSPPRGSAPLEQYFGPGTRLTVT.